This T cell receptor (beta chain) derives from a study of blood T cell repertoires in COVID-19. Study-level information: Donors in the United States, Italy and Spain gave samples during acute or convalescent COVID-19.

Germline V gene lookup returns CDR1 LGHNA and CDR2 YSLEER. V dropped 0 bases and J dropped 2; count of bases not matched to a gene: 1. This CDR3 comprises 15 residues. Adults between roughly 18 and 100 years of age took part from about two dozen US areas. Clinical histories supplied by participants themselves formed the basis of cohort assignment. Turning to this clone: The sample carries other DNA sequences with the same CDR3.

Per the authors' pipeline: Cell counts per sample came from amplifying reference gene primers. The method was immunoSEQ multiplex PCR; TCRdb's version includes in-frame clones alone and lacks a portion of them. V and J calls and clone size are given by that table; D and trimming were obtained from the DNA. The sample lists roughly 260,000 clones, approximately 88% occurring once. This sequence was found in a young woman with acute COVID-19. The chain combines TRBV4-3 with TRBJ2-7, with TRBD2 identical over 10 bases. Sequences were obtained from PBMCs or T cells enriched from blood (not recorded which). CDR3: CASSQDSGGAYEQYF. The CDR3 nucleotides read TGCGCCAGCAGCCAAGACAGCGGGGGGGCCTACGAGCAGTACTTC.